Sequencing of this T cell receptor beta chain was carried out in a study of response to subunit inactivated influenza vaccine. There are many counts of this clonotype. Its antigen is undetermined. Study outcomes and limitations: Each seasonal influenza vaccination, the authors suggested, recruits few new T cells.

A single record per CDR3 protein comes from TCRdb applying MiXCR to the RT-PCR reads. The sample lists about 700,000 distinct CDR3 sequences; about 15% were seen once. The ends were cut back, 0 bases at V and 4 bases at J, with 12 bases in the middle. This CDR3 is built from 15 residues. CDR1 and CDR2 (germline): SGDLS, YYNGEE. This sequence joins TRBV9 and TRBJ2-3, with a weak D call TRBD2 (5 bases). The sequencing here drew on PBMCs from blood, taken 14 to 15 days before vaccination. The sequence derives from a man in his forties or fifties who received an inactivated influenza vaccine. CDR3 sequence reads: CASSVGVSGADTQYF. The CDR3 bases are TGTGCCAGCAGCGTAGGGGTCTCCGGGGCAGATACGCAGTATTTT. Together with reference TRBV9 and TRBJ2-3, the CDR3 gives the full variable domain: DSGVTQTPKHLITATGQRVTLRCSPRSGDLSVYWYQQSLDQGLQFLIQYYNGEERAKGNILERFSAQQFPDLHSELNLSSLELGDSALYFCASSVGVSGADTQYFGPGTRLTVL.